This T cell receptor beta chain is drawn from a study of T-cell memory formation after mild COVID-19. Germline CDR1 and CDR2: SEHNR and FQNEAQ (reference sequence). This CDR3 spans 14 amino acids. Trimming removed 5 bases at V and 2 bases at J, with 13 bases between. TCRdb analysed the 5' RACE reads with MiXCR anew, one entry per CDR3 protein. Seen here are over 130,000 distinct CDR3 sequences, around 14% observed once, and the top ten hold about 30%. The specimen was PBMCs or a T cell subset sorted from them (not recorded which). This receptor was obtained from an adult woman who had mild COVID-19 (a few samples of this study predate the infection). Cell type and time point are not known. The chain has TRBV7-9 and TRBJ2-7; no clear D. The CDR3 here is CASSPPDGTYEQYF. The CDR3, as DNA: TGTGCCAGCAGCCCACCGGACGGAACCTACGAGCAGTACTTC.